The 22 T cell receptor beta chains below come from one sample, sequenced in a study of shared clonotypes between healthy human individuals. This table comes from immunoSEQ multiplex PCR, and its TCRdb copy is limited to in-frame clones, with some not included. The sample contains millions of clones, 85% to 95% of which appear only once. Positive CCR7 selection of CD45RO-negative cells yielded the naive CD8 cells, and terminally differentiated effector memory CD45RA+ cells were excluded. Input material: naive CD8+ T cells sorted from blood. The source of these receptors is a man aged 18 to 30 in good health.

This clone was seen only once. This chain links TRBV27 with TRBJ2-1; D uncertain. With 3 bases removed from V and 0 bases from J, the gap between germline ends came to 9 bases. CDR1 and CDR2 from the germline V gene are MNHEY and SMNVEV (reference sequence). The CDR3 sequence is 15 residues long. The CDR3 bases are TGTGCCAGCAGTTTTAAGCCCCTCTCCTACAATGAGCAGTTCTTC. This translates into CASSFKPLSYNEQFF.

J is TRBJ1-5 and V is TRBV6-6; D perhaps matches TRBD1 (5 bases). The CDR3 length is 15 residues. V was shortened by 8 bases and J by 0 bases, with 14 bases between the two germline ends. The germline V gene encodes CDR1 MNHNY and CDR2 SVGAGI (reference sequence). The CDR3: CASSYIGGSNQPQHF. Here the CDR3 DNA reads TGTGCCAGCTCTTATATTGGGGGTAGCAATCAGCCCCAGCATTTT.

The chain is built from TRBV28 and TRBJ2-5; 7 bases agree with TRBD1. Germline V gives CDR1 MDHEN, CDR2 SYDVKM. The ends lost 4 bases at V and 4 bases at J; junction bases unmatched: 6. The CDR3 spans 14 residues. As DNA, the CDR3 is TGTGCCAGCAGTTCACAGGGGAATGGAGAGACCCAGTACTTC. This translates into CASSSQGNGETQYF.

The CDR3 nucleotides read TGTGCCACCAGCGGGGGACTAGCTTTGGGCACAGATACGCAGTATTTT. It is translated as CATSGGLALGTDTQYF. V is TRBV15 and J is TRBJ2-3, with 9 bases fitting TRBD2. The ends lost 5 bases at V and 1 base at J; junction bases unmatched: 7. The CDR3 sequence is 16 residues long. Germline V gene sequence: CDR1 LNHNV, CDR2 YYDKDF (reference sequence).

The chain has TRBV30 and TRBJ1-5; D gene uncertain. V was pared by 3 bases and J by 5 bases, with 17 bases between. Looked up from germline, CDR1 is GTSNPN and CDR2 is SVGIG (reference sequence). This CDR3 comprises 15 residues. The CDR3 sequence is CAWSPDLAGDQPQHF. The CDR3 coding sequence is TGTGCCTGGAGCCCCGATTTGGCGGGCGATCAGCCCCAGCATTTT.

In its sample, this clone was seen once. This chain connects TRBV10-1 to TRBJ1-1; unclear D gene. Trimming took 6 bases from V and 7 from J, leaving 24 bases between them. The CDR3 has 16 residues. Germline loops: CDR1 WNHNN, CDR2 SYGVQD (reference sequence). The CDR3 coding sequence is TGCGCCAGCAGCGATTTTCCGGGCCTCGGAGGTGATGAAGCTTTCTTT. This translates into CASSDFPGLGGDEAFF.

The rearrangement links TRBV11-2 to TRBJ2-7, with D maybe TRBD1 (7 bases). The V gene lost 0 bases and the J gene lost 7 bases, with 22 bases spanning the gap. This CDR3 region has 17 residues. Germline V gene data show CDR1 as SGHAT and CDR2 as FQNNGV. The CDR3 protein is CASSLDDWREGGWEQYF. In DNA, the CDR3 is TGTGCCAGCAGCTTAGATGATTGGAGGGAAGGGGGCTGGGAGCAGTACTTC.

This clone was picked up a small number of times. The chain carries TRBV5-5 and TRBJ1-2, with a tentative D call TRBD1 (5 bases). Germline V gene sequence: CDR1 SGHKS, CDR2 YYEKEE (reference sequence). The CDR3 loop spans 13 amino acids. V lost 4 bases and J 8 bases, leaving 15 bases between the germline ends. CDR3 in amino acids: CASSPAGREGYTF. As DNA, the CDR3 is TGTGCCAGCAGCCCAGCAGGGAGAGAAGGCTACACCTTC.

The chain carries TRBV5-1 and TRBJ2-7; D is unresolved. Germline loops: CDR1 SGHRS, CDR2 YFSETQ. The V end was cut by 1 base, the J end by 7 bases, with 12 bases between. The CDR3 runs 13 residues. DNA for the CDR3: TGCGCCAGCAGCTTGAACTGGCCGGATGAGCAGTACTTC. The encoded protein is CASSLNWPDEQYF.

This chain links TRBV13 with TRBJ2-5; D tentatively fits TRBD1 or TRBD2 (5 bases each). Looked up from germline, CDR1 is PRHDT and CDR2 is FYEKMQ (reference sequence). The ends were cut back, 5 bases at V and 5 bases at J, with 12 bases in the middle. This CDR3 has 13 residues. CDR3 bases: TGTGCCAGCAGCCCGGCCTGGGGGGAGACCCAGTACTTC. It codes for CASSPAWGETQYF. The full variable domain, completed using reference TRBV13 and TRBJ2-5, is AAGVIQSPRHLIKEKRETATLKCYPIPRHDTVYWYQQGPGQDPQFLISFYEKMQSDKGSIPDRFSAQQFSDYHSELNMSSLELGDSALYFCASSPAWGETQYFGPGTRLLVL.

As to this clone: Other nucleotide sequences from this sample produce the same CDR3. V gene TRBV7-6 combines with J gene TRBJ2-1; 9 positions match TRBD2. The CDR3 spans 16 residues. Trimming at V came to 5 bases and at J to 1 base, leaving 6 bases not matched to a gene. Germline CDR1 and CDR2: SGHVS and FNYEAQ. CDR3 sequence: CASSTLAGESYNEQFF. The CDR3 DNA reads TGTGCCAGCAGCACCTTAGCGGGGGAATCCTACAATGAGCAGTTCTTC.

The chain joins TRBV12-5 to TRBJ1-4, with D possibly being TRBD1 (6 bases). This CDR3 comprises 14 residues. In germline, CDR1 is LGHNT, CDR2 FRNRAP. V was trimmed by 0 bases and J by 8 bases, leaving 10 bases between them. CDR3 protein: CASGLVGTKEKLFF. DNA of the CDR3: TGTGCTAGTGGTTTGGTAGGGACAAAGGAAAAACTGTTTTTT.

This rearrangement joins TRBV9 to TRBJ1-1; the D is unclear. Looked up from germline, CDR1 is SGDLS and CDR2 is YYNGEE. The CDR3 length is 16 residues. V dropped 0 bases and J dropped 2 bases, with 14 bases sitting between them. DNA for the CDR3: TGTGCCAGCAGCGTAGTTGGTCCAGGCCCTAACACTGAAGCTTTCTTT. Its protein is CASSVVGPGPNTEAFF. The complete variable domain, with remaining parts taken from reference TRBV9 and TRBJ1-1, reads DSGVTQTPKHLITATGQRVTLRCSPRSGDLSVYWYQQSLDQGLQFLIQYYNGEERAKGNILERFSAQQFPDLHSELNLSSLELGDSALYFCASSVVGPGPNTEAFFGQGTRLTVV.

This chain links TRBV28 with TRBJ2-7; D might be TRBD1 or TRBD2, each matching 5 bases. This CDR3 has 13 residues. Trimming removed 6 bases at V and 3 bases at J, with 12 bases between. The V gene's germline CDR1 is MDHEN and CDR2 SYDVKM. For the CDR3, the DNA is TGTGCCAGCAGCCCCCGGGACCTCTACGAGCAGTACTTC. Its translation is CASSPRDLYEQYF.

The chain carries TRBV11-2 and TRBJ2-1; 11 bases line up with TRBD1. The CDR3 has 18 amino acids. Trimming at V came to 2 bases and at J to 7 bases, leaving 13 bases not matched to a gene. CDR1 SGHAT and CDR2 FQNNGV come from the germline V gene. The CDR3 is CASSLLGQGVSIANEQFF. The CDR3 DNA is TGTGCCAGCAGCTTACTGGGACAGGGGGTTTCGATTGCTAATGAGCAGTTCTTC.

The rearrangement uses TRBV29-1 and TRBJ2-7, with unresolved D. Germline assignment: CDR1 SQVTM and CDR2 ANQGSEA. This CDR3 has 12 amino acids. V gave up 6 bases and J gave up 1 base, with 10 bases separating them. The CDR3 DNA follows: TGCAGCGTAGCCGAGATGTCCTACGAGCAGTACTTC. Translating it yields CSVAEMSYEQYF.

Note on this clone: Other DNA sequences from this sample encode an identical CDR3 as well. V is TRBV7-9 and J is TRBJ2-7; D call uncertain. The CDR3 covers 13 residues. CDR1 is SEHNR and CDR2 is FQNEAQ in the germline V gene (reference sequence). V was pared by 0 bases and J by 2 bases, with 5 bases between. The CDR3 DNA is TGTGCCAGCAGCTTAGCGCCTGCCTACGAGCAGTACTTC. Residues: CASSLAPAYEQYF. The variable domain in full, with the rest retrieved from reference TRBV7-9 and TRBJ2-7, is DTGVSQNPRHKITKRGQNVTFRCDPISEHNRLYWYRQTLGQGPEFLTYFQNEAQLEKSRLLSDRFSAERPKGSFSTLEIQRTEQGDSAMYLCASSLAPAYEQYFGPGTRLTVT.

V is TRBV27 and J is TRBJ2-7; a possible D gene is TRBD2 (6 bases). This CDR3 is 14 amino acids long. Trimming shortened V by 3 bases and J by 3 bases, and 12 bases separated the two germline ends. Looked up from germline, CDR1 is MNHEY and CDR2 is SMNVEV (reference sequence). The CDR3 region is CASSFGGTLYEQYF. In nucleotides, the CDR3 is TGTGCCAGCAGTTTTGGAGGGACCCTCTACGAGCAGTACTTC.

Concerning this clone itself: An end of the junction differs from the germline gene, which may be a read error. The chain carries TRBV5-6 and TRBJ1-1; 7 bases agree with TRBD1. This CDR3 contains 14 residues. In germline, CDR1 is SGHDT, CDR2 YYEEEE. The CDR3 protein is CASSWDSSNPEAFF. CDR3 DNA: TGTGCCAGCAGCTGGGACAGCTCGAACCCTGAAGCTTTCTTT.

This rearrangement joins TRBV18 to TRBJ2-7, with D possibly matching TRBD1 (6 bases). Trimming removed 4 bases at V and 3 bases at J, with 19 bases between. The CDR3 has 16 residues. In germline, CDR1 is KGHSH, CDR2 LQKENI. CDR3 nucleotides: TGTGCCAGCTCACAAGAGGCTCCGGGGACATACTACGAGCAGTACTTC. Translating gives CASSQEAPGTYYEQYF.

This rearrangement joins TRBV11-2 to TRBJ1-1; no clear D gene. Germline values: CDR1 SGHAT, CDR2 FQNNGV. The CDR3 runs to 10 residues. Trimming stripped 8 bases from V and 7 bases from J, with 8 bases between. Here the CDR3 reads CASGENEAFF. Here the CDR3 DNA reads TGTGCCAGCGGGGAAAATGAAGCTTTCTTT.

The chain carries TRBV9 and TRBJ2-1; D might be TRBD2 (6 bases). Trimming removed 8 bases from V and 6 bases from J, with 18 bases in between. This CDR3 is built from 14 residues. Germline CDR1 reads SGDLS; CDR2 reads YYNGEE. The DNA of the CDR3 is TGTGCCAGTTCGGGGACTTACCTGGCCAATGAGCAGTTCTTC. Translating it yields CASSGTYLANEQFF.